This T cell receptor (beta chain) comes out of a study of a mutant IDH1 vaccine in newly diagnosed glioma. Study information: Patients under treatment included around 60% males and around 38% females and had a mean age of around 43 years. Therapy received beforehand was radiotherapy, temozolomide, or both, with most patients given both.

Method: immunoSEQ multiplex PCR; TCRdb's copy keeps in-frame clones and lacks some. The sample has 45,000 to 55,000 clones, around four fifths seen once; the top ten hold roughly 1.8%. The V segment lost 8 bases and the J segment 0 bases; nucleotides outside the gene matches: 3. This CDR3 has 15 residues. Germline assignment: CDR1 MNHEY and CDR2 SVGAGI. About this clone: The antigen is not known.

Overall study results and limits: Vaccination induced immune responses in approximately 94% of patients.

Time point of the sample: week 5, during vaccination. The investigators gave 300 ug of mutant IDH1 20-mer peptide in each vaccine dose, together with topical imiquimod. New WHO grade 3 or 4 IDH1-mutant, ATRX-lost astrocytomas were present in all donors. The J gene is TRBJ2-6, the V gene TRBV6-5; 8 nucleotides agree with TRBD2. Material: PBMCs, obtained from a glioma patient whose treatment included an IDH1 peptide vaccine. The TCR comes from a woman between 35 and 50 years old with glioma. The DNA of the CDR3 is TGTGCCAGCCGGGGGGGCTTCTCTGGGGCCAACGTCCTGACTTTC. Translating gives CASRGGFSGANVLTF.